These 3 T cell receptor beta chains share one sample of origin, sequenced in a study of CD8+ T cells in alopecia areata. Following RNA extraction, reverse transcription yielded cDNA that acted as the sequencing template. Here immunoSEQ multiplex PCR was the method, and the copy in TCRdb shows in-frame clones only, minus some. This sample yields 9,000 or so clones, of which roughly three fifths are seen a single time; around 15% belongs to the top ten. Those with alopecia areata gave lesional scalp punch biopsies and peripheral blood. Sequencing was done on a sample of skin. The receptors were sampled from a human donor with alopecia areata.

A single count supports this clone. This chain joins TRBV5-1 and TRBJ2-7; D unresolved. This CDR3 is 14 amino acids long. V lost 4 bases, J lost 0 bases, and 11 bases lay in between. CDR1 and CDR2 from the germline V gene are SGHRS and YFSETQ. The CDR3 DNA reads TGCGCCAGCAGCCAACCCGAGAGCTCCTACGAGCAGTACTTC. Residues: CASSQPESSYEQYF.

The CDR3 region is CASSQAVGTDTQYF. The CDR3 DNA reads TGTGCCAGCAGCCAAGCGGTGGGCACAGATACGCAGTATTTT. The chain recombines TRBV4-2 with TRBJ2-3; D gene uncertain. V lost 1 base and J 1 base, leaving 6 bases between the germline ends. Germline CDR1 reads LGHNA; CDR2 reads YNFKEQ. CDR3 length: 14 residues.

In its sample, this clone was seen a few times. The chain links TRBV4-1 to TRBJ2-1; TRBD2 matches at 7 bases. The germline V gene has CDR1 MGHRA and CDR2 YSYEKL. V gave up 3 bases and J gave up 5 bases; unmatched junction bases: 7. The CDR3 spans 15 residues. CDR3 sequence reads: CASSHLLAHHNEQFF. In nucleotides, the CDR3 is TGCGCCAGCAGCCACCTACTAGCGCACCACAATGAGCAGTTCTTC.